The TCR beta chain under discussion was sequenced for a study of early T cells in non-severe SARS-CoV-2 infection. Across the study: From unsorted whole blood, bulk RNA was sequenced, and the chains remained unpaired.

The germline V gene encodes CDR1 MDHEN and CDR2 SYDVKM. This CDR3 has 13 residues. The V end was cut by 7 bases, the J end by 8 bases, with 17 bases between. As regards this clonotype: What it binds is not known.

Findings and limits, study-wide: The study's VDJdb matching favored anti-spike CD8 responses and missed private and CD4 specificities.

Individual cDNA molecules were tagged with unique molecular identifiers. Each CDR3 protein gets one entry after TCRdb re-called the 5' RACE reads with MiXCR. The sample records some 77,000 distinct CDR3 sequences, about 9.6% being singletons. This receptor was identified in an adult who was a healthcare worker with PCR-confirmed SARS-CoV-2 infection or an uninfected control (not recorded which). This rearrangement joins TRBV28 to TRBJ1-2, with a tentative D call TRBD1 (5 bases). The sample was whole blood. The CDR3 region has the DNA TGTGCCAGCATGCCCGGGGCAGGCCGCGGCTACACCTTC. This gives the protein CASMPGAGRGYTF.